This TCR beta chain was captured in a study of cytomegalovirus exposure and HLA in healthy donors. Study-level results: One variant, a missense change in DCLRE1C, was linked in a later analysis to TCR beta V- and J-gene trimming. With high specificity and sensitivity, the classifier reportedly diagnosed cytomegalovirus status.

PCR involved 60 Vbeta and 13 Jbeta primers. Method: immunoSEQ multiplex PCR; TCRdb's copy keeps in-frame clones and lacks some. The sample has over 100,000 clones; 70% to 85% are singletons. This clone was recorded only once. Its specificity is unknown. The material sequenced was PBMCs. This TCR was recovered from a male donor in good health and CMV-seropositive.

This chain's CDR3 is CASSIQNYGYTF. As DNA, the CDR3 is TGTGCCAGTAGTATTCAGAACTATGGCTACACCTTC. The chain carries TRBV19 and TRBJ1-2; D not certain. The CDR3 runs to 12 residues. Germline CDR1 is LNHDA and CDR2 is SQIVND (reference sequence). Trimming shortened V by 3 bases and J by 2 bases, and 4 bases separated the two germline ends.